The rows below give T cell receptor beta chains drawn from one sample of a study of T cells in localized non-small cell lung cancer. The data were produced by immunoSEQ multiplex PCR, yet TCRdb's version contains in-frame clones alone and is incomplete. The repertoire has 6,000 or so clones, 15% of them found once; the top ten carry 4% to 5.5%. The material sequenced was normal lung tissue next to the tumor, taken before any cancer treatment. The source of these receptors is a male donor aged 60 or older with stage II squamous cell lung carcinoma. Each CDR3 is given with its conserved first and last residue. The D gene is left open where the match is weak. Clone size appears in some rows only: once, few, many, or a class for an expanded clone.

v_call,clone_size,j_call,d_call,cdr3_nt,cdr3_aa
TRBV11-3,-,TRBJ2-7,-,TGTGCCAGCAGCTTAGGCCAGGGGCCCTACGAGCAGTACTTC,CASSLGQGPYEQYF
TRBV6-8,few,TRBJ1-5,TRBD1,TGTGCCAGCAGTGACTTGACAGGGAAGTCAGGAAATCAGCCCCAGCATTTT,CASSDLTGKSGNQPQHF
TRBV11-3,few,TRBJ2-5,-,TGTGCCAGCAGCTTGAGGGCAGGTGTACAAGAGACCCAGTACTTC,CASSLRAGVQETQYF
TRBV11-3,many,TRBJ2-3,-,TGTGCCAGCAGCTCAGGGTGGCCGACAGATACGCAGTATTTT,CASSSGWPTDTQYF
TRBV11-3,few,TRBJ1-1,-,TGTGCCAGCAGCTTCACAGGGTCGGACACTGAAGCTTTCTTT,CASSFTGSDTEAFF
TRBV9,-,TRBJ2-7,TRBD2,TGTGCCAGCAGCGTAGATCCTAGCGGGACCTACGAGCAGTACTTC,CASSVDPSGTYEQYF
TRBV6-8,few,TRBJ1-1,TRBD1,TGTGCCAGCAGTGGGTCGGCCAGGGGGGCTTTCTTT,CASSGSARGAFF
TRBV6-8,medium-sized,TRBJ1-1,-,TGTGCCAGCAGTAGGACAGAATTGAACACTGAAGCTTTCTTT,CASSRTELNTEAFF
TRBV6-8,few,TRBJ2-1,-,TGTGCCAGCAGTTACTCGGGGCAGGGTGGCAATGAGCAGTTCTTC,CASSYSGQGGNEQFF
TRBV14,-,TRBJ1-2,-,TGTGCCAGCAGCCTCCCAGGATCTCCTTATGGCTACACCTTC,CASSLPGSPYGYTF
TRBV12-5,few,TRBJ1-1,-,TGTGCTAGTGCTAAGGGGGGAGAGAACACTGAAGCTTTCTTT,CASAKGGENTEAFF
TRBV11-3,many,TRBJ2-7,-,TGTGCCAGCAGCCCCGGGCCCGAACCCTACGAGCAGTACTTC,CASSPGPEPYEQYF
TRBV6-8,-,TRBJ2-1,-,TGTGCCAGCAGTTACTATGGCCCCGAGCAGTTCTTC,CASSYYGPEQFF
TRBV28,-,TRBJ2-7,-,TGTGCCAGCAGTTTCCGAGCGCCTCGCTCCTACGAGCAGTACTTC,CASSFRAPRSYEQYF
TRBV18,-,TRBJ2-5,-,TGTGCCAGCTCACTCGGTAACCAAGAGACCCAGTACTTC,CASSLGNQETQYF
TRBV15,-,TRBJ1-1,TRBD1,TGTGCCACCAGCAGTGGGACAGGATTTAATCTGGCGGGTGGTTACACTGAAGCTTTCTTT,CATSSGTGFNLAGGYTEAFF
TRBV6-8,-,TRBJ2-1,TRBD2,TGTGCCAGCAGTTACCGTGGACTAGCGGGGAACTACAATGAGCAGTTCTTC,CASSYRGLAGNYNEQFF
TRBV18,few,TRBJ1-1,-,TGTGCCAGCTCACCAGGGGCCTTGAACACTGAAGCTTTCTTT,CASSPGALNTEAFF
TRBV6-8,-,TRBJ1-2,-,TGTGCCAGCACCTCCATGGGCTATGGCTACACCTTC,CASTSMGYGYTF
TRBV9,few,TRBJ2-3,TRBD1,TGTGCCAGCAGCGTAGTCGGGACAGACACAGATACGCAGTATTTT,CASSVVGTDTDTQYF
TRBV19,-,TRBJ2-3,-,TGTGCCAGTAGTACCCCACCCCCAGGAGATACGCAGTATTTT,CASSTPPPGDTQYF
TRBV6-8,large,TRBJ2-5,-,TGTGCCAGCAGTTTACGGGGCAGGGGGGCGAAAGAGACCCAGTACTTC,CASSLRGRGAKETQYF
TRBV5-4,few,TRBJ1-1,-,TGTGCCAGCAGCTTAGGGACGACTGCACGAGCTTTCTTT,CASSLGTTARAFF
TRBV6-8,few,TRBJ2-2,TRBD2,TGTGCCAGCAGTTACGGGAGGGCCTCGGCCGGGGAGCTGTTTTTT,CASSYGRASAGELFF
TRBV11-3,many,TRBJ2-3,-,TGTGCCAGCAGCTTCGGACAGCCAAGCACAGATACGCAGTATTTT,CASSFGQPSTDTQYF
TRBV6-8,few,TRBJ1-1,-,TGTGCCAGCCTGGGATTACTGAACACTGAAGCTTTCTTT,CASLGLLNTEAFF
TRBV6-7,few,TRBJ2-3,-,TGTGCCAGCGTGGCGAGAGGCCCGCAGTATTTT,CASVARGPQYF
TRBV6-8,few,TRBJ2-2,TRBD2,TGTGCCAGCAGTATTAGCGGGGGAATCGGGGAGCTGTTTTTT,CASSISGGIGELFF
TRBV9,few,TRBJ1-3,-,TGTGCCAGCAGCGTAGACAACTCTGGAAACACCATATATTTT,CASSVDNSGNTIYF
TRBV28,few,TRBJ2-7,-,TGTGCCAGCAGGGGCGGGACAGCTATCTACGAGCAGTACTTC,CASRGGTAIYEQYF
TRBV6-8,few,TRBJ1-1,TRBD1,TGTGCCAGTTTGACAGGGGTTGGGGTGAACACTGAAGCTTTCTTT,CASLTGVGVNTEAFF
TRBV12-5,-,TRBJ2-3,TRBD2,TGTGCTAGTGGCCAGGGACTAGCGGCCCCAGATACGCAGTATTTT,CASGQGLAAPDTQYF
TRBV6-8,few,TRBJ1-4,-,TGTGCCAGCAGTTCCGGACTAGACTCGACTAATGAAAAACTGTTTTTT,CASSSGLDSTNEKLFF
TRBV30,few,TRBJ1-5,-,TGTGCCTGGAGTGTAGGGGATGAACAGCCCCAGCATTTT,CAWSVGDEQPQHF
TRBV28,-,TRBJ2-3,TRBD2,TGTGCCAGCAGTTCCCCGCGGGGAGGGACAGATACGCAGTATTTT,CASSSPRGGTDTQYF
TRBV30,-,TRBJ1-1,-,TGTGCCTGGACCCCGGCAGCTTACACTGAAGCTTTCTTT,CAWTPAAYTEAFF
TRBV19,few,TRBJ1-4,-,TGTGCCAGTAGTCCCAGGGGACTCTCCGCAGCTAATGAAAAACTGTTTTTT,CASSPRGLSAANEKLFF
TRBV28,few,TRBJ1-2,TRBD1,TGTGCCAGCAGCCAGAGGGGGGGACAGGGTACTGGCTACACCTTC,CASSQRGGQGTGYTF
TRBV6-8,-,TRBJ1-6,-,TGTGCCAGCAGTGCCTCTCGGGGCGCCCTTTCACCCCTCCACTTT,CASSASRGALSPLHF
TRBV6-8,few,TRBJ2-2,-,TGTGCCAGCACTAAAAATTTTGTCGGGGAGCTGTTTTTT,CASTKNFVGELFF
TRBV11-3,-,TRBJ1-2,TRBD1,TGTGCCAGCGAAAAGGGGGACAGGGGGTTTTATGACTATGGCTACACCTTC,CASEKGDRGFYDYGYTF
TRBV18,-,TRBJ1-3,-,TGTGCCAGCTCACGGGAAGCGGGAGAAACCATATATTTT,CASSREAGETIYF
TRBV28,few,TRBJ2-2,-,TGTGCCACCCGGGTGGCGGCGAACACCGGGGAGCTGTTTTTT,CATRVAANTGELFF
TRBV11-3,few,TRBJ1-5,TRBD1,TGTGCCAGCACACAGGGGGCAAGGGGTAGCAATCAGCCCCAGCATTTT,CASTQGARGSNQPQHF
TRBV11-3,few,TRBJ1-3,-,TGTGCCAGCAGCCAACAGGGATTCGGAAACACCATATATTTT,CASSQQGFGNTIYF
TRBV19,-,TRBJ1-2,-,TGTGCCAGTAGTATGGGTCGGGGCTATGGCTACACCTTC,CASSMGRGYGYTF
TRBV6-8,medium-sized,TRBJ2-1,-,TGTGCCAGCAGTACCGACCCCCGGAGCGATGAGCAGTTCTTC,CASSTDPRSDEQFF
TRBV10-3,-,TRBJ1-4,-,TGTGCCATCGGGACTTTCCATAATGAAAAACTGTTTTTT,CAIGTFHNEKLFF
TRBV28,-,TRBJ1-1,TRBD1,TGTGCCAGCAGTTCATCACTAACAGGGGAGAACACTGAAGCTTTCTTT,CASSSSLTGENTEAFF
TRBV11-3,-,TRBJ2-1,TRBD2,TGTGCCAGCAGCCAGGAACTAGCGTACTCCTACAATGAGCAGTTCTTC,CASSQELAYSYNEQFF
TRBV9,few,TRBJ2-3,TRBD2,TGTGCCAGCAGCGCCCATAGCGGGGGGATAGCAGATACGCAGTATTTT,CASSAHSGGIADTQYF
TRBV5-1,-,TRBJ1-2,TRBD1,TGCGCCAGCAGCTTGGAGACAGGGGGCACCTATGGCTACACCTTC,CASSLETGGTYGYTF
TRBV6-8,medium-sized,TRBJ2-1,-,TGTGCCAGCACCTCTATGGGCAGGGGTAATGAGCAGTTCTTC,CASTSMGRGNEQFF
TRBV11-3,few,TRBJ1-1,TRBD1,TGTGCCAGCAGCTGGGAAGGGGGCCTAAACACTGAAGCTTTCTTT,CASSWEGGLNTEAFF